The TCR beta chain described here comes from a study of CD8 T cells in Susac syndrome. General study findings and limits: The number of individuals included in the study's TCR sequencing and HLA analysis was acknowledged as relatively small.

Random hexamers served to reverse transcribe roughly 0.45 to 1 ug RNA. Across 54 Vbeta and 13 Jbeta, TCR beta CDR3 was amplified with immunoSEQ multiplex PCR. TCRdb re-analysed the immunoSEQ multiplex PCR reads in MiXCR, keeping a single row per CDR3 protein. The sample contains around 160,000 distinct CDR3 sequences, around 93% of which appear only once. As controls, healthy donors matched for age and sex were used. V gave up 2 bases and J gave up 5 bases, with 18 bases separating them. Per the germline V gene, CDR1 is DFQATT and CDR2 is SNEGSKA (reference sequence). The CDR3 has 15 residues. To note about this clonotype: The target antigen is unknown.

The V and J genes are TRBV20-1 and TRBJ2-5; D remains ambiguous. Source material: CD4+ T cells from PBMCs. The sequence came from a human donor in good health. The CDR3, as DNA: TGCAGTGCTAGAATGACCGGTTCCCGCTCGGAGACCCAGTACTTC. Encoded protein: CSARMTGSRSETQYF.